Reported below is one T cell receptor beta chain. This sample is part of a study of cytomegalovirus exposure and HLA in healthy donors. Per the germline V gene, CDR1 is MNHNS and CDR2 is SASEGT. The CDR3 consists of 15 residues. Losses at the gene ends were 6 bases for V and 4 bases for J; bases not matched to a gene: 7. While the first cohort had 600 to 850 subjects, the donors belonged to the separate validation cohort of 100 to 150 subjects. Sequencing was performed with immunoSEQ multiplex PCR; in TCRdb, only in-frame clones are kept and a portion is missing. Of some 150,000 clones in the sample, roughly 90% are singletons; the top ten hold approximately 0.7%.

The V and J genes are TRBV6-1 and TRBJ1-2; 11 nucleotides agree with TRBD1. The sequenced sample consisted of PBMCs. The receptor comes from a young man in good health and CMV-seronegative. CDR3 nucleotides: TGTGCCAGCAGGCAAGGACAGGGGGCATCCTATGGCTACACCTTC. Its protein is CASRQGQGASYGYTF.